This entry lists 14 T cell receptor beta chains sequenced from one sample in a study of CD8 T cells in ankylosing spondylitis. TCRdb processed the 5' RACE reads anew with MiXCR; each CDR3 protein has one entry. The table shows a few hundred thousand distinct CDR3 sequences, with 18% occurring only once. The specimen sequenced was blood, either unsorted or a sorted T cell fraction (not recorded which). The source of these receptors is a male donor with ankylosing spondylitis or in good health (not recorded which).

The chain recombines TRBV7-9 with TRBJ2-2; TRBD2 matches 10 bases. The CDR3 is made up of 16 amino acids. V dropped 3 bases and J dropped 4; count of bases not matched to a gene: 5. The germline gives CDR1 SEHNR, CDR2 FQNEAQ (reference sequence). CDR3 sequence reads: CASSFRTSGLTGELFF. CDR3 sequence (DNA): TGTGCCAGCAGCTTTCGGACTAGCGGCCTCACCGGGGAGCTGTTTTTT.

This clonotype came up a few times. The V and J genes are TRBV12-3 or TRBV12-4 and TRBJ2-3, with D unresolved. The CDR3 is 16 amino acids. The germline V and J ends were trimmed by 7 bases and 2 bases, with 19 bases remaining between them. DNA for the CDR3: TGTGCCAGCACCCAAAAGGCTGGGGTTCCCACAGATACGCAGTATTTT. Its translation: CASTQKAGVPTDTQYF.

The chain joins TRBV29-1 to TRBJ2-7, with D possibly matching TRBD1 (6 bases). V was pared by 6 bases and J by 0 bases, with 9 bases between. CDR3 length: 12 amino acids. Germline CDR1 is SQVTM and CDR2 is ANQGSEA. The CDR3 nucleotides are TGCAGCGTAGGACAGAACTCCTACGAGCAGTACTTC. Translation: CSVGQNSYEQYF.

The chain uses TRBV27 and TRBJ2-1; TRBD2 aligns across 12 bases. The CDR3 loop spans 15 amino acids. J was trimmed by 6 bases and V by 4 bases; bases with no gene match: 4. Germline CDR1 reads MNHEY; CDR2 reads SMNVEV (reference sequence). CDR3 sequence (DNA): TGTGCCAGCAGTTCTGGACTAGCGGGGCCCAATGAGCAGTTCTTC. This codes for CASSSGLAGPNEQFF.

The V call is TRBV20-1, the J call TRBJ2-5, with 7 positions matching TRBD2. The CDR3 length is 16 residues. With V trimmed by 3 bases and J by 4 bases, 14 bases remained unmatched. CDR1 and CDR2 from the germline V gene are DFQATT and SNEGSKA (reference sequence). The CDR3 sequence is CSARGGWESFVETQYF. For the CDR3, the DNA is TGCAGTGCTAGGGGAGGGTGGGAGTCGTTCGTAGAGACCCAGTACTTC.

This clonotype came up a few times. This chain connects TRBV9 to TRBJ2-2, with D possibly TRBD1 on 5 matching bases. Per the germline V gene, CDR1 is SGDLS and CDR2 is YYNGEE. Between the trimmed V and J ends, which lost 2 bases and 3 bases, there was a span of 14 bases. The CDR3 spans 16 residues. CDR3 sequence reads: CASSVSGLTYTGELFF. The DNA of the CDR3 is TGTGCCAGCAGCGTCTCAGGGTTGACCTACACCGGGGAGCTGTTTTTT.

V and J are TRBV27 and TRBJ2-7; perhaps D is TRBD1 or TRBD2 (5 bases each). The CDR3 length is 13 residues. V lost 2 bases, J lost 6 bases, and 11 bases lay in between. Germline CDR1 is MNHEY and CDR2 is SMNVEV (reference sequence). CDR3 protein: CASSLRDPREQYF. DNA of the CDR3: TGTGCCAGCAGTTTACGGGACCCGCGCGAGCAGTACTTC.

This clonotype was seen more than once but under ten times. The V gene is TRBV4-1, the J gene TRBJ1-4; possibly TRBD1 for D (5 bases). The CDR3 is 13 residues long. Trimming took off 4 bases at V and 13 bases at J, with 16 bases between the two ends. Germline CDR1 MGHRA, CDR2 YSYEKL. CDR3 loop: CASSPPGGGRLFF. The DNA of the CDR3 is TGCGCCAGCAGCCCTCCCGGGGGTGGAAGACTGTTTTTT.

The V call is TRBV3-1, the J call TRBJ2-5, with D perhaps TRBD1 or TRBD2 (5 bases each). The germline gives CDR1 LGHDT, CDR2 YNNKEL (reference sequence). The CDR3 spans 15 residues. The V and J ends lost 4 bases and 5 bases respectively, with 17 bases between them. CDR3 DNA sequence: TGTGCCAGCAGCCCCAGTGTAGGGGACCGGGAGACCCAGTACTTC. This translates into CASSPSVGDRETQYF.

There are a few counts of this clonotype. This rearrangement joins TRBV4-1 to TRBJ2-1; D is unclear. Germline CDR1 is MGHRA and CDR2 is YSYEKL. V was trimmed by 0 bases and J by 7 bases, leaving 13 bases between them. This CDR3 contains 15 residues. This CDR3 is CASSQDAPLDNEQFF. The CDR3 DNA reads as TGCGCCAGCAGCCAAGATGCCCCCCTAGATAATGAGCAGTTCTTC.

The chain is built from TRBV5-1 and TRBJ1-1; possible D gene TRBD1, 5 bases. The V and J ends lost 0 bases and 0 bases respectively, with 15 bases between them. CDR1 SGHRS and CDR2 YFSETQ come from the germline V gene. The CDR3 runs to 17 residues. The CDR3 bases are TGCGCCAGCAGCTTGGCCATCAACACAGGCCTGAACACTGAAGCTTTCTTT. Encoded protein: CASSLAINTGLNTEAFF.

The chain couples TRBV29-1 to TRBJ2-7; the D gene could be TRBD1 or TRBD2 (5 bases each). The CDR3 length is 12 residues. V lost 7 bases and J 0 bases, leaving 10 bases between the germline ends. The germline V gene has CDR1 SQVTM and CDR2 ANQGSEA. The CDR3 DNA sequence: TGCAGCGCCGGGGACGACTCCTACGAGCAGTACTTC. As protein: CSAGDDSYEQYF.

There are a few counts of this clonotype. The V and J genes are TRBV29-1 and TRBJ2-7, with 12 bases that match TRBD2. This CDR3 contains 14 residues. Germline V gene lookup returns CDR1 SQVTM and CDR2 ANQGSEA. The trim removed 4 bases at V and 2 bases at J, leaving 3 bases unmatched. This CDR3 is CSVALAGGPYEQYF. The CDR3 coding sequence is TGCAGCGTTGCTCTAGCGGGAGGGCCCTACGAGCAGTACTTC.

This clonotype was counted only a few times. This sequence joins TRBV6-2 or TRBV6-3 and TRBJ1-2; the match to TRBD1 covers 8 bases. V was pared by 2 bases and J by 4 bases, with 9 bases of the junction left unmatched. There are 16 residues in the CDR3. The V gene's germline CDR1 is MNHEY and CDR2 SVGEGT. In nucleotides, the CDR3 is TGTGCCAGCAGTTACGCTTCGGGACAGGTGGTCTATGGCTACACCTTC. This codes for CASSYASGQVVYGYTF.